The 30 T cell receptor beta chains reported below all come from one sample, sequenced in a study of OX40 agonist ivuxolimab in advanced cancers. Using immunoSEQ multiplex PCR, the repertoire was profiled, and TCRdb retains in-frame clones only, with some absent. The sample lists some 42,000 clones; around 91% were seen once. This material consisted of CD4+ or CD8+ T cells sorted from blood, taken in a trial of the OX40 agonist ivuxolimab. The receptors stem from an adult with an advanced solid tumor such as melanoma, head and neck, liver or kidney cancer.

The chain links TRBV9 to TRBJ2-2, with TRBD2 as a possible D gene (6 bases). The V and J ends lost 0 bases and 1 base respectively, with 10 bases between them. The V gene's germline CDR1 is SGDLS and CDR2 YYNGEE. This CDR3 is built from 16 residues. The CDR3 loop is CASSVAGAGNTGELFF. The CDR3 nucleotides read TGTGCCAGCAGCGTAGCTGGAGCGGGGAACACCGGGGAGCTGTTTTTT.

The chain carries TRBV5-4 and TRBJ2-1; TRBD2 agrees at 14 bases. The germline gives CDR1 SGHNT, CDR2 YYREEE (reference sequence). The CDR3 has 17 residues. V shed 4 bases, J shed 0 bases, and the junction held 3 bases outside the gene matches. CDR3 in DNA: TGTGCCAGCAGCACCGGGACTAGCGGGAGCTCCTACAATGAGCAGTTCTTC. This translates into CASSTGTSGSSYNEQFF.

The chain employs TRBV13 and TRBJ2-1; the match to TRBD2 covers 8 bases. Germline values: CDR1 PRHDT, CDR2 FYEKMQ (reference sequence). The CDR3 is made up of 14 amino acids. Trimming took 5 bases from V and 5 from J; bases not matched to a gene: 5. DNA of the CDR3: TGTGCCAGCAGCGCGGGACTAGATAACAATGAGCAGTTCTTC. It encodes CASSAGLDNNEQFF.

The chain has TRBV10-3 and TRBJ2-7; 8 nucleotides align to TRBD1. V was pared by 5 bases and J by 3 bases, with 6 bases of the junction left unmatched. CDR3 length: 14 residues. Germline V lookup: CDR1 ENHRY, CDR2 SYGVKD. The CDR3 bases are TGTGCCATCAGTTTGGGGACAGGACGCTACGAGCAGTACTTC. It encodes CAISLGTGRYEQYF.

This chain uses TRBV6-1 with TRBJ1-1; D is unclear. The CDR3 contains 13 residues. V lost 0 bases, J lost 5 bases, and 7 bases lay in between. Germline V gene sequence: CDR1 MNHNS, CDR2 SASEGT. The CDR3 nucleotides are TGTGCCAGCAGTGAAGCGCGGGGTACTGAAGCTTTCTTT. This gives the protein CASSEARGTEAFF.

V usage is TRBV18 and J usage is TRBJ2-5, with TRBD1 as a possible D gene (5 bases). V gave up 3 bases and J gave up 2 bases, with 10 bases separating them. CDR3 length: 14 amino acids. The germline V gene has CDR1 KGHSH and CDR2 LQKENI. The CDR3, as DNA: TGTGCCAGCTCACCCCAGGGTACACAAGAGACCCAGTACTTC. Protein product: CASSPQGTQETQYF.

The chain recombines TRBV19 with TRBJ1-2, with TRBD1 matching over 7 bases. The germline V gene has CDR1 LNHDA and CDR2 SQIVND (reference sequence). The CDR3 runs to 14 residues. DNA for the CDR3: TGTGTAAGTAGAAGAACCGGGACAGAGTATGGCTACACCTTC. Protein product: CVSRRTGTEYGYTF.

This clone was counted only a few times. The chain employs TRBV28 and TRBJ1-5; D possibly corresponds to TRBD1 (5 bases). V was pared by 8 bases and J by 4 bases, with 12 bases between. From germline, CDR1 is MDHEN and CDR2 SYDVKM. This CDR3 is built from 13 residues. The CDR3 DNA reads as TGTGCCAGCGATGGGGCAGGTAATCAGCCCCAGCATTTT. Its translation is CASDGAGNQPQHF.

The V and J genes are TRBV14 and TRBJ1-2; TRBD1 might be the D (5 bases). This CDR3 has 15 amino acids. The V end lost 3 bases, the J end lost 1 base, and 12 bases lay between the germline ends. The germline CDR1 and CDR2 sequences are SGHDN and FVKESK. CDR3 loop: CASSQRTTDNYGYTF. The CDR3 nucleotides read TGTGCCAGCAGCCAGAGAACGACAGATAACTATGGCTACACCTTC.

The CDR3 DNA reads as TGTGCCAGCGCCCCGGGACAGGCTAATGAAAAACTGTTTTTT. This gives the protein CASAPGQANEKLFF. This chain joins TRBV2 and TRBJ1-4; 8 nucleotides match TRBD1. The CDR3 loop spans 14 amino acids. V shed 8 bases and J 3 bases; nucleotides not matched to a gene: 5. CDR1 and CDR2 (germline): SNHLY, FYNNEI.

V usage is TRBV7-9 and J usage is TRBJ2-1; no clear D. The CDR3 is made up of 12 amino acids. V was trimmed by 4 bases and J by 7 bases, leaving 8 bases between them. Germline CDR1 is SEHNR and CDR2 is FQNEAQ (reference sequence). In DNA, the CDR3 is TGTGCCAGCAGCTCACGACGTAATGAGCAGTTCTTC. Amino acid sequence: CASSSRRNEQFF. The full variable domain, with the rest looked up from reference TRBV7-9 and TRBJ2-1, is DTGVSQNPRHKITKRGQNVTFRCDPISEHNRLYWYRQTLGQGPEFLTYFQNEAQLEKSRLLSDRFSAERPKGSFSTLEIQRTEQGDSAMYLCASSSRRNEQFFGPGTRLTVL.

The V call is TRBV19, the J call TRBJ1-6, with 7 bases matching TRBD1. The trim removed 7 bases at V and 7 bases at J, leaving 4 bases unmatched. CDR1 is LNHDA and CDR2 is SQIVND in the germline V gene (reference sequence). The CDR3 sequence is 13 residues long. This CDR3 is CASKNRGNSPLHF. CDR3 sequence (DNA): TGTGCCAGTAAGAACAGGGGCAATTCACCCCTCCACTTT.

This chain connects TRBV7-3 to TRBJ1-1; D call uncertain. V was cut by 3 bases and J by 0 bases, with 5 bases left in between. CDR3 length equals 13 residues. CDR1 SGHTA and CDR2 FQGTGA come from the germline V gene. The CDR3 sequence: CASSFSVNTEAFF. The CDR3 DNA sequence: TGTGCCAGCAGCTTCTCGGTGAACACTGAAGCTTTCTTT. The whole variable domain, remainder taken from reference TRBV7-3 and TRBJ1-1, is GAGVSQTPSNKVTEKGKYVELRCDPISGHTALYWYRQSLGQGPEFLIYFQGTGAADDSGLPNDRFFAVRPEGSVSTLKIQRTERGDSAVYLCASSFSVNTEAFFGQGTRLTVV.

V and J are TRBV5-1 and TRBJ1-1; D is ambiguous. V shed 6 bases and J shed 1 base, with 10 bases lying between them. The CDR3 has 13 residues. Germline CDR1 reads SGHRS; CDR2 reads YFSETQ. The CDR3 loop is CASNYPQNTEAFF. The CDR3 DNA follows: TGCGCCAGCAACTACCCACAGAACACTGAAGCTTTCTTT.

The chain couples TRBV4-3 to TRBJ1-2; 8 nucleotides line up with TRBD1. Germline V CDR1 and CDR2: LGHNA, YSLEER. The CDR3 extends over 16 amino acids. J lost 3 bases, V lost 0 bases, and 6 bases had no gene match. CDR3 in amino acids: CASSQDPQGAHYGYTF. DNA for the CDR3: TGCGCCAGCAGCCAAGATCCTCAGGGGGCCCACTATGGCTACACCTTC.

The V gene is TRBV5-6, the J gene TRBJ2-5, with D possibly matching TRBD2 (6 bases). The CDR3 is 14 amino acids. CDR1 is SGHDT, CDR2 YYEEEE, per germline. Trimming shortened V by 2 bases and J by 3 bases, and 11 bases separated the two germline ends. The CDR3 loop reads CASSFGGPKETQYF. CDR3 DNA: TGTGCCAGCAGCTTCGGGGGTCCAAAAGAGACCCAGTACTTC.

The chain has TRBV19 and TRBJ2-3, with 8 bases identical to TRBD1. This CDR3 has 16 amino acids. V lost 4 bases to trimming and J lost 2 bases; unmatched junction nucleotides: 8. Germline V gene sequence: CDR1 LNHDA, CDR2 SQIVND (reference sequence). The CDR3 loop reads CASSTGTGVFTDTQYF. The CDR3, as DNA: TGTGCCAGTAGTACCGGGACAGGAGTTTTCACAGATACGCAGTATTTT.

The chain couples TRBV18 to TRBJ2-3; 7 bases agree with TRBD1. This CDR3 contains 15 residues. In germline, CDR1 is KGHSH, CDR2 LQKENI. Germline trimming cut 3 bases from V and 4 bases from J; bases unmatched to any gene: 7. The CDR3 nucleotides read TGTGCCAGCTCACCCCTGACAGGGCTGTCAGATACGCAGTATTTT. This encodes CASSPLTGLSDTQYF.

Concerning this clone: This same CDR3 is encoded by further DNA sequences in the sample. The rearrangement links TRBV2 to TRBJ1-5, with TRBD1 identical over 7 bases. The CDR3 is 13 residues long. Germline V gene lookup returns CDR1 SNHLY and CDR2 FYNNEI. Trimming cost V 8 bases and J 2 bases; bases outside gene matches: 3. The CDR3 DNA is TGTGCCAGCGGTGGGACAGGCAATCAGCCCCAGCATTTT. Its translation is CASGGTGNQPQHF. Full variable domain (remainder filled in from reference TRBV2 and TRBJ1-5): EPEVTQTPSHQVTQMGQEVILRCVPISNHLYFYWYRQILGQKVEFLVSFYNNEISEKSEIFDDQFSVERPDGSNFTLKIRSTKLEDSAMYFCASGGTGNQPQHFGDGTRLSIL.

CDR3 protein: CASRKQGVSIATF. In DNA, the CDR3 is TGTGCCAGCAGAAAGCAGGGTGTTTCAATCGCCACCTTC. The chain couples TRBV28 to TRBJ1-2, with D possibly being TRBD1 (5 bases). Trimming shortened V by 6 bases and J by 13 bases, and 21 bases separated the two germline ends. The germline gives CDR1 MDHEN, CDR2 SYDVKM. This CDR3 contains 13 residues.

This chain connects TRBV27 to TRBJ2-2; TRBD1 might be the D (6 bases). The length of the CDR3 is 14 residues. Trimming took 5 bases from V and 1 from J, leaving 8 bases between them. Germline loops: CDR1 MNHEY, CDR2 SMNVEV (reference sequence). CDR3 DNA sequence: TGTGCCAGCAGTACGACAGGGAACACCGGGGAGCTGTTTTTT. It yields the protein CASSTTGNTGELFF.

This rearrangement joins TRBV2 to TRBJ1-5; weak D call: TRBD1 (6 bases). The germline CDR1 and CDR2 sequences are SNHLY and FYNNEI. Trimming stripped 5 bases from V and 8 bases from J, with 19 bases between. This CDR3 spans 15 amino acids. The CDR3 here is CASSLREGGGEPQHF. CDR3 nucleotide sequence: TGTGCCAGCAGTCTCAGGGAAGGGGGGGGAGAGCCCCAGCATTTT. The full variable domain, in which reference TRBV2 and TRBJ1-5 provide the parts outside the CDR3, is EPEVTQTPSHQVTQMGQEVILRCVPISNHLYFYWYRQILGQKVEFLVSFYNNEISEKSEIFDDQFSVERPDGSNFTLKIRSTKLEDSAMYFCASSLREGGGEPQHFGDGTRLSIL.

The gene calls are TRBV7-9 and TRBJ1-6, with D possibly TRBD1 on 5 matching bases. CDR1 and CDR2 from the germline V gene are SEHNR and FQNEAQ (reference sequence). V was pared by 4 bases and J by 9 bases, with 16 bases between. This CDR3 is 15 amino acids long. The chain's CDR3 is CASSYKAGGSSPLHF. The CDR3 bases are TGTGCCAGCAGCTACAAGGCCGGGGGATCTTCACCCCTCCACTTT.

This clone was recorded a few times. V is TRBV30 and J is TRBJ1-1; no clear D. The CDR3 runs to 13 residues. V was trimmed by 1 base and J by 3 bases, leaving 9 bases between them. In germline, CDR1 is GTSNPN, CDR2 SVGIG (reference sequence). The CDR3 region is CAWSGQIDTEAFF. In nucleotides, the CDR3 is TGTGCCTGGAGTGGGCAGATAGACACTGAAGCTTTCTTT.

The chain links TRBV7-8 to TRBJ2-5; 13 positions agree with TRBD2. This CDR3 comprises 14 residues. Losses at the gene ends were 4 bases for V and 5 bases for J; bases not matched to a gene: 1. The germline V gene has CDR1 SGHVS and CDR2 FQNEAQ. CDR3 protein: CASSSLAGGETQYF. The CDR3 DNA sequence: TGTGCCAGCAGCTCACTAGCGGGAGGGGAGACCCAGTACTTC.

The rearrangement uses TRBV4-1 and TRBJ2-7, with a possible D match to TRBD2 (6 bases). CDR1 is MGHRA, CDR2 YSYEKL, per germline. V was shortened by 4 bases and J by 0 bases, with 19 bases between the two germline ends. The CDR3 is made up of 17 amino acids. CDR3 DNA sequence: TGCGCCAGCAGCCGAAAGGGAGATGGGGGGTCCTCCTACGAGCAGTACTTC. It yields the protein CASSRKGDGGSSYEQYF.

About this clone: A junction end diverges from the germline sequence, so it may reflect a read error. This chain joins TRBV6-1 and TRBJ1-2; D gene unclear. The CDR3 contains 14 residues. The germline V gene has CDR1 MNHNS and CDR2 SASEGT. The CDR3 sequence: CASREGPLLYGYTF. CDR3 DNA: TGTGCCAGCAGGGAAGGACCGCTCCTCTATGGCTACACCTTC.

In this sample, this clone turned up once. The V call is TRBV7-2, the J call TRBJ1-5, with TRBD1 identical over 9 bases. This CDR3 region has 15 residues. The germline V gene encodes CDR1 SGHTA and CDR2 FQGNSA. With 5 bases clipped from V and 5 bases from J, the junction kept 7 bases outside the gene matches. CDR3 sequence (DNA): TGTGCCAGCAGCGAGACGACAGGGGGAGATCAGCCCCAGCATTTT. Amino acid sequence: CASSETTGGDQPQHF. Full variable domain (rest looked up from reference TRBV7-2 and TRBJ1-5): GAGVSQSPSNKVTEKGKDVELRCDPISGHTALYWYRQSLGQGLEFLIYFQGNSAPDKSGLPSDRFSAERTGGSVSTLTIQRTQQEDSAVYLCASSETTGGDQPQHFGDGTRLSIL.

The J gene is TRBJ2-3, the V gene TRBV7-8, with D possibly being TRBD1 (6 bases). This CDR3 has 14 residues. Germline CDR1 and CDR2: SGHVS and FQNEAQ. The germline V and J ends were trimmed by 5 bases and 4 bases, with 13 bases remaining between them. The CDR3 reads CASSRNTGSDTQYF. For the CDR3, the DNA is TGTGCCAGCAGCCGGAACACAGGGTCAGATACGCAGTATTTT.

This chain links TRBV7-6 with TRBJ2-1, with 9 bases matching TRBD1. V dropped 1 base and J dropped 2; count of bases not matched to a gene: 6. CDR3 length: 17 residues. CDR1 SGHVS and CDR2 FNYEAQ come from the germline V gene. In DNA form, the CDR3 reads TGTGCCAGCAGCTTAGGGGGGACAGGGCCAACCTACAATGAGCAGTTCTTC. It translates to CASSLGGTGPTYNEQFF.